This TCR beta chain was captured by sequencing in a study of cytomegalovirus exposure and HLA in healthy donors. Turning to the study itself: Of the donors genotyped, about 410 in all, 75% to 85% fell in the Caucasian-associated ancestry cluster. Findings and limits, study-wide: In vitro assays verified that three CMV-associated chains recognized CMV antigens specifically.

Germline CDR1 reads MNHEY; CDR2 reads SVGAGI. CDR3 length equals 15 residues. V gave up 2 bases and J gave up 2 bases, with 12 bases separating them. This clone was recorded a few times. Its antigen remains unknown. A multiplex PCR was run with 60 Vbeta primers and 13 Jbeta primers. Produced via immunoSEQ multiplex PCR; TCRdb's table is partial and in-frame only. The data show about 230,000 clones, with around 80% seen just once and 0.47% held by the top ten. This receptor was taken from a boy aged 5-17 years in good health and CMV-seronegative. Sequencing used PBMCs. The rearrangement links TRBV6-5 to TRBJ1-2, with a possible D match to TRBD1 (5 bases). The CDR3 spells CASSYDSTLNYGYTF. CDR3 nucleotide sequence: TGTGCCAGCAGTTACGACAGTACCTTGAACTATGGCTACACCTTC.